A single sample is the source of the 28 T cell receptor beta chains below, sequenced in a study of OX40 agonist ivuxolimab in advanced cancers. Sequencing was performed with immunoSEQ multiplex PCR; in TCRdb, only in-frame clones are kept and a portion is missing. The sample yields about 70,000 clones, about 73% seen once. Source: CD4+ or CD8+ T cells sorted from blood, taken in a trial of the OX40 agonist ivuxolimab. These receptors came from an adult with an advanced solid tumor such as melanoma, head and neck, liver or kidney cancer.

V and J are TRBV6-6 and TRBJ2-7; perhaps TRBD1 as D (6 bases). CDR1 MNHNY and CDR2 SVGAGI come from the germline V gene (reference sequence). The CDR3 length is 14 residues. Between the trimmed V and J ends, which lost 4 bases and 5 bases, there was a span of 15 bases. The CDR3 reads CASSSIDRPHEQYF. The CDR3 bases are TGTGCCAGCAGTTCAATAGACAGGCCCCACGAGCAGTACTTC.

This clone was seen only a few times. The V gene is TRBV19, the J gene TRBJ1-5; TRBD1 matches 10 bases. V dropped 9 bases and J dropped 2; count of bases not matched to a gene: 10. The CDR3 extends over 16 amino acids. Germline V gene data show CDR1 as LNHDA and CDR2 as SQIVND (reference sequence). CDR3 nucleotide sequence: TGTGCCAGCAGTCCCGGGACAGGGGACGGCAATCAGCCCCAGCATTTT. Translation: CASSPGTGDGNQPQHF.

About this clone itself: Germline is not matched at one junction end, which may reflect a read error. The chain couples TRBV20-1 to TRBJ2-3, with TRBD1 matching 9 bases. The germline CDR1 and CDR2 sequences are DFQATT and SNEGSKA (reference sequence). The CDR3 loop spans 11 amino acids. CDR3 DNA sequence: TGCAGTGCTAGAATTGGCGGGACAGGGTGGTTT. Its translation: CSARIGGTGWF.

V gene TRBV5-1 combines with J gene TRBJ2-5, with 7 bases identical to TRBD2. Trimming took 4 bases from V and 3 from J; bases not matched to a gene: 9. The CDR3 is 15 residues long. The germline V gene encodes CDR1 SGHRS and CDR2 YFSETQ. For the CDR3, the DNA is TGCGCCAGCAGCATCGATGCGGGAGTAGAAGAGACCCAGTACTTC. Encoded protein: CASSIDAGVEETQYF.

The V gene is TRBV19, the J gene TRBJ1-2, with no clear D. The CDR3 contains 14 residues. Trimming stripped 1 base from V and 1 base from J, with 7 bases between. The germline V gene has CDR1 LNHDA and CDR2 SQIVND (reference sequence). The CDR3: CASSIGPNNYGYTF. In DNA, the CDR3 is TGTGCCAGTAGTATAGGTCCTAATAACTATGGCTACACCTTC.

This chain connects TRBV29-1 to TRBJ2-1; 8 bases are a match to TRBD2. Trimming cost V 2 bases and J 4 bases; bases outside gene matches: 7. This CDR3 spans 15 amino acids. Germline V gives CDR1 SQVTM, CDR2 ANQGSEA. The CDR3, as DNA: TGCAGCGTTGAATACGCGGGGGGCCTTTACAATGAGCAGTTCTTC. Protein sequence: CSVEYAGGLYNEQFF.

This clone is deemed medium-sized. CDR3 in amino acids: CATSSPGTPSTDTQYF. The DNA for the CDR3 is TGTGCCACCAGCAGTCCGGGGACACCTAGCACAGATACGCAGTATTTT. The J gene is TRBJ2-3, the V gene TRBV15, with D maybe TRBD1 (6 bases). There are 16 residues in the CDR3. V was shortened by 3 bases and J by 0 bases, with 13 bases between the two germline ends. CDR1 and CDR2 (germline): LNHNV, YYDKDF (reference sequence).

The chain uses TRBV7-3 and TRBJ2-3, with 8 bases identical to TRBD1. CDR3 length: 15 amino acids. Looked up from germline, CDR1 is SGHTA and CDR2 is FQGTGA. Trimming took 5 bases from V and 3 from J; bases not matched to a gene: 7. The CDR3 here is CASSRGTGGTDTQYF. The CDR3 DNA sequence: TGTGCCAGCAGCCGCGGGACAGGTGGAACAGATACGCAGTATTTT.

This clone was observed a handful of times. The chain has TRBV7-2 and TRBJ1-1, with a tentative D call TRBD1 (6 bases). Germline-derived CDR1 and CDR2 are SGHTA and FQGNSA. V lost 6 bases, J lost 1 base, and 9 bases lay in between. This CDR3 comprises 13 residues. Here the CDR3 reads CASRQDRNTEAFF. The CDR3, as DNA: TGTGCCAGCAGACAGGACAGGAACACTGAAGCTTTCTTT.

The chain couples TRBV27 to TRBJ2-3; no reliable D call. CDR1 is MNHEY and CDR2 is SMNVEV in the germline V gene (reference sequence). The CDR3 is 12 residues long. V lost 6 bases and J lost 7, with 11 bases in between. The DNA for the CDR3 is TGTGCCAGCAGCCCAGGAGTCCATACGCAGTATTTT. Protein product: CASSPGVHTQYF.

The CDR3 bases are TGTGCCAGCAGTTTATCGAGAGTGCTGAAGCACTCTGGGGCCAACGTCCTGACTTTC. Translation gives CASSLSRVLKHSGANVLTF. The chain employs TRBV27 and TRBJ2-6; no definite D call. Germline V gives CDR1 MNHEY, CDR2 SMNVEV (reference sequence). This CDR3 comprises 19 residues. V was shortened by 0 bases and J by 0 bases, with 15 bases between the two germline ends. The whole variable domain, remainder taken from reference TRBV27 and TRBJ2-6, is EAQVTQNPRYLITVTGKKLTVTCSQNMNHEYMSWYRQDPGLGLRQIYYSMNVEVTDKGDVPEGYKVSRKEKRNFPLILESPSPNQTSLYFCASSLSRVLKHSGANVLTFGAGSRLTVL.

Only a few counts were recorded for this clone. The rearrangement uses TRBV7-7 and TRBJ2-7; TRBD1 might be the D (6 bases). V lost 1 base to trimming and J lost 2 bases, with 9 bases between them. The CDR3 spans 14 residues. Per germline, CDR1 SSHAT and CDR2 FNYEAQ (reference sequence). The CDR3 reads CASSLEQGPYEQYF. The CDR3 DNA is TGTGCCAGCAGCTTAGAACAGGGACCCTACGAGCAGTACTTC.

With respect to this clone: Additional DNA sequences in this sample encode the identical CDR3. The J gene is TRBJ2-5, the V gene TRBV30, with 15 bases that match TRBD2. Trimming removed 0 bases from V and 4 bases from J; junction bases left unmatched: 6. The CDR3 length is 17 residues. Germline CDR1 reads GTSNPN; CDR2 reads SVGIG (reference sequence). CDR3 protein: CAWSVRGLAGGGETQYF. The CDR3 coding sequence is TGTGCCTGGAGTGTACGAGGACTAGCGGGAGGGGGAGAGACCCAGTACTTC.

The chain is built from TRBV27 and TRBJ2-1; the D call may be TRBD1 or TRBD2 (5 bases each). There are 18 residues in the CDR3. Trimming stripped 3 bases from V and 0 bases from J, with 18 bases between. Germline V gene sequence: CDR1 MNHEY, CDR2 SMNVEV (reference sequence). The CDR3 region has the DNA TGTGCCAGCAGTTTCCAGGGACCACCAATGCTCTCCTACAATGAGCAGTTCTTC. It encodes CASSFQGPPMLSYNEQFF.

In DNA, the CDR3 is TGTGCCAGCAGCTTGGGGCAGGGTCAGCCCCAGCATTTT. Translating gives CASSLGQGQPQHF. The V and J genes are TRBV7-6 and TRBJ1-5; perhaps TRBD1 as D (5 bases). The CDR3 covers 13 residues. The V end was cut by 3 bases, the J end by 6 bases, with 9 bases between. The germline V gene has CDR1 SGHVS and CDR2 FNYEAQ.

This clone was counted between two and nine times. This chain joins TRBV9 and TRBJ2-3, with 7 bases aligning to TRBD1. The CDR3 runs to 16 residues. The V gene's germline CDR1 is SGDLS and CDR2 YYNGEE. The ends lost 0 bases at V and 3 bases at J; junction bases unmatched: 7. Written as DNA, the CDR3 is TGTGCCAGCAGCGTAGAGGGACAGCTTTTTACAGATACGCAGTATTTT. Protein sequence: CASSVEGQLFTDTQYF. Filled out from reference TRBV9 and TRBJ2-3, the complete variable domain reads DSGVTQTPKHLITATGQRVTLRCSPRSGDLSVYWYQQSLDQGLQFLIQYYNGEERAKGNILERFSAQQFPDLHSELNLSSLELGDSALYFCASSVEGQLFTDTQYFGPGTRLTVL.

V and J are TRBV7-2 and TRBJ1-2; D not resolved. CDR1 SGHTA and CDR2 FQGNSA come from the germline V gene. The V gene lost 6 bases and the J gene lost 3 bases, with 14 bases spanning the gap. This CDR3 has 14 amino acids. The CDR3 sequence: CASRPPGSYYGYTF. The DNA of the CDR3 is TGTGCCAGCAGGCCTCCGGGATCTTACTATGGCTACACCTTC.

The chain has TRBV7-6 and TRBJ2-3; D uncertain. From germline, CDR1 is SGHVS and CDR2 FNYEAQ. The V and J ends lost 5 bases and 5 bases respectively, with 5 bases between them. The CDR3 covers 11 residues. The CDR3: CASSERDTQYF. In DNA, the CDR3 is TGTGCCAGCAGCGAGAGAGATACGCAGTATTTT. Using reference TRBV7-6 and TRBJ2-3 for the parts outside the CDR3, the full variable domain is GAGVSQSPRYKVTKRGQDVALRCDPISGHVSLYWYRQALGQGPEFLTYFNYEAQQDKSGLPNDRFSAERPEGSISTLTIQRTEQRDSAMYRCASSERDTQYFGPGTRLTVL.

V usage is TRBV7-2 and J usage is TRBJ2-3, with D perhaps TRBD2 (5 bases). The V and J ends lost 1 base and 4 bases respectively, with 15 bases between them. The germline V gene has CDR1 SGHTA and CDR2 FQGNSA. The CDR3 sequence is 16 residues long. Written as DNA, the CDR3 is TGTGCCAGCAGCTTAGTGGGAGACGCCGCCGCAGATACGCAGTATTTT. Protein sequence: CASSLVGDAAADTQYF.

The chain is built from TRBV16 and TRBJ1-5; D is ambiguous. Germline V CDR1 and CDR2: KGHSY, FQNENV. The CDR3 is 15 residues long. The ends were cut back, 2 bases at V and 0 bases at J, with 8 bases in the middle. The CDR3 is CASSQTRNSNQPQHF. In nucleotides, the CDR3 is TGTGCCAGCAGCCAAACCAGGAATAGCAATCAGCCCCAGCATTTT.

J is TRBJ2-5 and V is TRBV28; no definite D call. CDR1 is MDHEN and CDR2 is SYDVKM in the germline V gene. The CDR3 loop spans 13 amino acids. Trimming took off 2 bases at V and 4 bases at J, with 8 bases between the two ends. The CDR3 DNA follows: TGTGCCAGCAGTTTAGATGAGCCAGAGACCCAGTACTTC. Amino acids: CASSLDEPETQYF. The full variable domain, rest sourced from reference TRBV28 and TRBJ2-5, is DVKVTQSSRYLVKRTGEKVFLECVQDMDHENMFWYRQDPGLGLRLIYFSYDVKMKEKGDIPEGYSVSREKKERFSLILESASTNQTSMYLCASSLDEPETQYFGPGTRLLVL.

The table lists this clone with a few counts. The rearrangement uses TRBV5-1 and TRBJ2-1; 8 positions agree with TRBD1. This CDR3 is 18 amino acids long. V was pared by 4 bases and J by 1 base, with 13 bases of the junction left unmatched. Germline loops: CDR1 SGHRS, CDR2 YFSETQ. CDR3 coding DNA: TGCGCCAGCAGCCCACTAATTCGACAGGGGCGATCCTACAATGAGCAGTTCTTC. Translating gives CASSPLIRQGRSYNEQFF.

The V gene is TRBV12-5, the J gene TRBJ2-1, with no clear D. V was pared by 0 bases and J by 4 bases, with 4 bases between. Germline-derived CDR1 and CDR2 are LGHNT and FRNRAP. The CDR3 runs 13 residues. The CDR3, as DNA: TGTGCTAGTGGTTTGGTGTATTACAATGAGCAGTTCTTC. Translating it yields CASGLVYYNEQFF.

The chain combines TRBV6-5 with TRBJ2-1; 7 bases agree with TRBD1. V was clipped by 5 bases and J by 13 bases; unmatched bases: 5. Germline assignment: CDR1 MNHEY and CDR2 SVGAGI. The CDR3 contains 11 residues. CDR3 loop: CASSNTGVQFF. Here the CDR3 DNA reads TGTGCCAGCAGTAACACAGGGGTACAGTTCTTC.

Regarding this clone: One junction end disagrees with the germline gene, perhaps due to a read error. This chain uses TRBV28 with TRBJ2-7; TRBD2 matches 12 bases. The CDR3 is made up of 14 amino acids. Germline V gene lookup returns CDR1 MDHEN and CDR2 SYDVKM. The CDR3 is CASSLYSLAGGLKF. CDR3 DNA: TGTGCCAGCAGTTTATATTCCCTAGCGGGAGGGCTTAAGTTC.

CDR3: CASSEGSQGTYEQYF. In DNA form, the CDR3 reads TGTGCCAGCAGTGAAGGTAGTCAGGGGACCTACGAGCAGTACTTC. The chain is built from TRBV2 and TRBJ2-7, with D perhaps matching TRBD1 (6 bases). Germline V gene sequence: CDR1 SNHLY, CDR2 FYNNEI. Trimming took off 1 base at V and 2 bases at J, with 12 bases between the two ends. CDR3 size: 15 residues.

The V and J genes are TRBV13 and TRBJ2-7; the D is unclear. Germline V lookup: CDR1 PRHDT, CDR2 FYEKMQ (reference sequence). The CDR3 has 13 amino acids. V gave up 5 bases and J gave up 2 bases, with 10 bases separating them. CDR3 sequence (DNA): TGTGCCAGCAGCCTCCAGAGAGCCTACGAGCAGTACTTC. Amino acid sequence: CASSLQRAYEQYF.

This clone was counted only a few times. The chain uses TRBV5-4 and TRBJ2-2; D not certain. Germline V lookup: CDR1 SGHNT, CDR2 YYREEE (reference sequence). The V gene lost 3 bases and the J gene lost 4 bases, with 4 bases spanning the gap. This CDR3 contains 12 residues. The CDR3 coding sequence is TGTGCCAGCAGCTCTCGCACCGGGGAGCTGTTTTTT. This translates into CASSSRTGELFF.